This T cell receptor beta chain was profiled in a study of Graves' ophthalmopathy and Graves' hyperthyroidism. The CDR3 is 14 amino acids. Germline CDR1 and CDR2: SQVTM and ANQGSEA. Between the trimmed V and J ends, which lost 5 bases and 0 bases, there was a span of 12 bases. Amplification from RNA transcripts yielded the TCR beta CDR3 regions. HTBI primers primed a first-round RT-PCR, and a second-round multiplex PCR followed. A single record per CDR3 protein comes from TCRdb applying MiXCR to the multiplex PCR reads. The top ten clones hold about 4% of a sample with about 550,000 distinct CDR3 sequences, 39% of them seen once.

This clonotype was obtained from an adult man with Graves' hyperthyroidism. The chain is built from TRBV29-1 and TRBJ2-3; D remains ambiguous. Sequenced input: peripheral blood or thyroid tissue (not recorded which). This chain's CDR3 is CSVLRVVSTDTQYF. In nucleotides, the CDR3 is TGCAGCGTTCTCCGGGTGGTTAGCACAGATACGCAGTATTTT.